This is a list of T cell receptor beta chains from one sample in a study of blood T cells in healthy people across ages. Each CDR3 protein gets one entry after TCRdb re-called the 5' RACE reads with MiXCR. The sample yields roughly 700,000 distinct CDR3 sequences, about 25% seen once. The same specimen was also included in a second study, on T cells of mothers and their children.

Sequences were obtained from blood. The receptors shown here come from a boy aged 5-17 years in good health. CDR3s include the opening cysteine and the closing phenylalanine or tryptophan. The order of the fields is J gene, V gene, CDR3 length, D gene, clone size, CDR3 DNA, CDR3 protein. D genes are given only for firm matches. Part of the rows lack a size; the others show once, few, many or a class for expanded clones.

J gene: TRBJ2-7; V gene: TRBV4-3; CDR3 length: 13; D gene: -; clone size: -; CDR3 DNA: TGCGCCAGCAGCCAGTGGCCAACCTACGAGCAGTACTTC; CDR3 protein: CASSQWPTYEQYF
J gene: TRBJ1-5; V gene: TRBV5-5; CDR3 length: 14; D gene: -; clone size: few; CDR3 DNA: TGTGCCAGCAGCTTGGCCGGGAGGAATCAGCCCCAGCATTTT; CDR3 protein: CASSLAGRNQPQHF
J gene: TRBJ2-1; V gene: TRBV4-1; CDR3 length: 14; D gene: -; clone size: few; CDR3 DNA: TGCGCCAGCAGCCGAGGGCAGGGGTTAGGTGAGCAGTTCTTC; CDR3 protein: CASSRGQGLGEQFF
J gene: TRBJ2-2; V gene: TRBV7-9; CDR3 length: 14; D gene: TRBD1; clone size: few; CDR3 DNA: TGTGCCGGTGGGACAGGGGCGAACACCGGGGAGCTGTTTTTT; CDR3 protein: CAGGTGANTGELFF
J gene: TRBJ1-5; V gene: TRBV28; CDR3 length: 13; D gene: -; clone size: few; CDR3 DNA: TGTGCCAGCAAGGGCGATAGCAATCAGCCCCAGCATTTT; CDR3 protein: CASKGDSNQPQHF
J gene: TRBJ2-5; V gene: TRBV7-9; CDR3 length: 15; D gene: -; clone size: -; CDR3 DNA: TGTGCCAGCAGCCCAGGGACGGACTTACCTACGGAGCAGTACTTC; CDR3 protein: CASSPGTDLPTEQYF
J gene: TRBJ2-1; V gene: TRBV7-9; CDR3 length: 15; D gene: -; clone size: -; CDR3 DNA: TGTGCCAGCAGCCATCTACAACAACTGTTCCATGAGCAGTTCTTC; CDR3 protein: CASSHLQQLFHEQFF
J gene: TRBJ1-1; V gene: TRBV12-3/TRBV12-4; CDR3 length: 13; D gene: -; clone size: -; CDR3 DNA: TGTGCCAGCAGGAAAGGGGATTACACTGAAGCTTTCTTT; CDR3 protein: CASRKGDYTEAFF
J gene: TRBJ2-3; V gene: TRBV6-4; CDR3 length: 14; D gene: -; clone size: -; CDR3 DNA: TGTGCCAGCAGTGACTCACTAGCCACAGATACGCAGTATTTT; CDR3 protein: CASSDSLATDTQYF
J gene: TRBJ1-4; V gene: TRBV4-1; CDR3 length: 14; D gene: -; clone size: many; CDR3 DNA: TGCGCCAGCAGCCAACAATTGGTTAATGAAAAACTGTTTTTT; CDR3 protein: CASSQQLVNEKLFF
J gene: TRBJ2-3; V gene: TRBV12-3/TRBV12-4; CDR3 length: 15; D gene: TRBD2; clone size: -; CDR3 DNA: TGTGCCAGCAGTTTAAGGCGGGGGAACACAGATACGCAGTATTTT; CDR3 protein: CASSLRRGNTDTQYF
J gene: TRBJ1-2; V gene: TRBV19; CDR3 length: 14; D gene: TRBD1; clone size: few; CDR3 DNA: TGTGCCAGTAGTATGGGACAGGCAAACTATGGCTACACCTTC; CDR3 protein: CASSMGQANYGYTF
J gene: TRBJ2-7; V gene: TRBV29-1; CDR3 length: 12; D gene: -; clone size: few; CDR3 DNA: TGCAGCGTAGAAGACAGATTCTACGAGCAGTACTTC; CDR3 protein: CSVEDRFYEQYF
J gene: TRBJ2-5; V gene: TRBV6-2/TRBV6-3; CDR3 length: 14; D gene: TRBD1; clone size: -; CDR3 DNA: TGTGCCACGCTAACCGGGACAGGGAAAGAGACCCAGTACTTC; CDR3 protein: CATLTGTGKETQYF